These 25 T cell receptor beta chains were sequenced from one sample in a study of CD8+ T cells in alopecia areata. Treatment reported: oral pan-JAK inhibitor, 5-10 mg twice daily. RNA was isolated and reverse transcribed to cDNA, the sequencing template. Produced via immunoSEQ multiplex PCR; TCRdb's table is partial and in-frame only. The table lists some 99,000 clones, around 55% of them singletons. Sequenced here: CD8+ T cells sorted from blood, sampled at week 4, from a patient treated with tofacitinib. Receptors originate from a human donor with alopecia areata.

The V gene is TRBV6-5, the J gene TRBJ2-1; D might be TRBD1 (5 bases). V lost 8 bases and J 7 bases, leaving 18 bases between the germline ends. The germline CDR1 and CDR2 sequences are MNHEY and SVGAGI. CDR3 length: 14 residues. CDR3 region: CASWMGPLNNEQFF. DNA for the CDR3: TGTGCCAGCTGGATGGGGCCTCTGAATAATGAGCAGTTCTTC.

This clone was counted between two and nine times. This chain links TRBV4-1 with TRBJ2-7; TRBD2 aligns across 13 bases. CDR1 is MGHRA and CDR2 is YSYEKL in the germline V gene. The V and J ends lost 4 bases and 3 bases, in that order; junction bases with no gene match: 3. The CDR3 is made up of 15 amino acids. The CDR3 coding sequence is TGCGCCAGCAGCCCGGGACTAGCGGGGAGCTACGAGCAGTACTTC. Protein product: CASSPGLAGSYEQYF.

The rearrangement links TRBV4-1 to TRBJ2-7; D possibly uses TRBD1 or TRBD2 (5 bases each). This CDR3 region has 15 residues. Between the trimmed V and J ends, which lost 1 base and 6 bases, there was a span of 16 bases. Per the germline V gene, CDR1 is MGHRA and CDR2 is YSYEKL. This CDR3 reads CASSQGVVQGAEQYF. DNA for the CDR3: TGCGCCAGCAGCCAAGGAGTAGTTCAGGGAGCCGAGCAGTACTTC.

The rearrangement joins TRBV2 to TRBJ2-1; D unclear. CDR1 and CDR2 (germline): SNHLY, FYNNEI. This CDR3 is 13 amino acids long. With 0 bases removed from V and 15 bases from J, the gap between germline ends came to 15 bases. The chain's CDR3 is CASSEAKMPEVFF. The CDR3 DNA reads TGTGCCAGCAGTGAAGCGAAAATGCCCGAGGTGTTCTTC.

The chain employs TRBV20-1 and TRBJ2-2; D is unclear. This CDR3 region has 9 residues. Germline V CDR1 and CDR2: DFQATT, SNEGSKA (reference sequence). The CDR3 region is CTLAGELFF. CDR3 in DNA: TGCACCTTGGCCGGGGAGCTGTTTTTT.

The chain has TRBV19 and TRBJ2-7; 8 bases match TRBD1. J was trimmed by 5 bases and V by 11 bases; bases with no gene match: 14. Germline loops: CDR1 LNHDA, CDR2 SQIVND (reference sequence). This CDR3 is built from 14 residues. This chain's CDR3 is CAVGFGQGFHEQYF. CDR3 coding DNA: TGTGCCGTAGGTTTCGGACAGGGTTTCCACGAGCAGTACTTC.

V gene TRBV6-5 combines with J gene TRBJ1-2, with a tentative D call TRBD1 (6 bases). V was shortened by 2 bases and J by 8 bases, with 12 bases between the two germline ends. Germline V lookup: CDR1 MNHEY, CDR2 SVGAGI. The CDR3 loop spans 13 amino acids. The CDR3 spells CASSYGGAEGYTF. DNA for the CDR3: TGTGCCAGCAGTTACGGGGGGGCAGAGGGCTACACCTTC.

The gene calls are TRBV25-1 and TRBJ2-7; 7 positions match TRBD1. CDR3 length equals 15 residues. J was trimmed by 2 bases and V by 5 bases; bases with no gene match: 9. CDR1 and CDR2 from the germline V gene are MGHDK and SYGVNS. The CDR3 DNA reads as TGTGCCAGCAGTCCTACGCGACAGGGCGCCTACGAGCAGTACTTC. Its protein product is CASSPTRQGAYEQYF.

This clone was detected ten times or more. The rearrangement joins TRBV6-4 to TRBJ2-1; 11 nucleotides line up with TRBD1. V was pared by 4 bases and J by 3 bases, with 2 bases of the junction left unmatched. Germline CDR1 and CDR2: MRHNA and SNTAGT. This CDR3 region has 15 residues. The CDR3: CASSAGTGGYNEQFF. The CDR3 bases are TGTGCCAGCAGTGCCGGGACAGGGGGCTACAATGAGCAGTTCTTC.

Worth noting for this clone: Other DNA variants within this sample encode the same CDR3. The chain links TRBV4-2 to TRBJ2-2, with TRBD2 identical over 7 bases. CDR3 length equals 15 residues. V shed 1 base, J shed 7 bases, and the junction held 6 bases outside the gene matches. Germline loops: CDR1 LGHNA, CDR2 YNFKEQ. The CDR3 DNA reads TGTGCCAGCAGCCAAGGTCGGGGGGATTTCGGGGAGCTGTTTTTT. This translates into CASSQGRGDFGELFF.

The rearrangement uses TRBV2 and TRBJ2-1; D is undetermined. This CDR3 has 10 residues. Trimming left V 8 bases short and J 9 bases short, with 8 bases between. Looked up from germline, CDR1 is SNHLY and CDR2 is FYNNEI. The DNA of the CDR3 is TGTGCCAGCTATCGTGGTGAGCAGTTCTTC. Protein: CASYRGEQFF.

This clone was seen only once. This chain uses TRBV7-9 with TRBJ2-2; D gene unclear. The CDR3 has 12 residues. Trimming left V 5 bases short and J 2 bases short, with 3 bases between. Germline CDR1 reads SEHNR; CDR2 reads FQNEAQ (reference sequence). The CDR3 coding sequence is TGTGCCAGCAGCCCTAACACCGGGGAGCTGTTTTTT. Amino acids: CASSPNTGELFF.

The chain couples TRBV2 to TRBJ2-3, with 9 bases that match TRBD1. Germline V gives CDR1 SNHLY, CDR2 FYNNEI. There are 19 residues in the CDR3. The junction had 17 bases not matched to a gene; V was cut back by 5 bases and J by 2 bases. The CDR3: CASSTIPVGTGPDTDTQYF. The CDR3 DNA reads as TGTGCCAGCAGTACTATCCCTGTGGGGACAGGGCCAGACACAGATACGCAGTATTTT.

The rearrangement joins TRBV7-6 to TRBJ1-2, with a weak D call TRBD1 (5 bases). V was trimmed by 2 bases and J by 4 bases, leaving 17 bases between them. This CDR3 has 16 residues. Germline V CDR1 and CDR2: SGHVS, FNYEAQ. CDR3 DNA: TGTGCCAGCAGCTTACGGGGCCGGCAGGACTTCTATGGCTACACCTTC. Its protein product is CASSLRGRQDFYGYTF.

In this sample, this clone turned up a few times. The chain is built from TRBV27 and TRBJ2-1, with D unclear. CDR3 size: 16 residues. The germline V and J ends were trimmed by 5 bases and 8 bases, with 22 bases remaining between them. In germline, CDR1 is MNHEY, CDR2 SMNVEV (reference sequence). CDR3 amino acids: CASSKGGGFGLDEQFF. Written as DNA, the CDR3 is TGTGCCAGCAGTAAGGGTGGTGGGTTCGGTCTCGATGAGCAGTTCTTC.

This clone has a handful of counts. V gene TRBV6-5 combines with J gene TRBJ2-7, with D hard to call. The germline V gene has CDR1 MNHEY and CDR2 SVGAGI. This CDR3 is 13 amino acids long. Between the trimmed V and J ends, which lost 2 bases and 3 bases, there was a span of 8 bases. For the CDR3, the DNA is TGTGCCAGCAGTTACGGCGTATACTACGAGCAGTACTTC. This sequence encodes CASSYGVYYEQYF.

The chain couples TRBV9 to TRBJ2-1; 7 bases match TRBD1. Germline loops: CDR1 SGDLS, CDR2 YYNGEE. The CDR3 covers 17 residues. J gave up 4 bases and V 3 bases, and 13 bases lay outside the gene matches. The CDR3 protein is CASSDLPEGGHYNEQFF. The CDR3 coding sequence is TGTGCCAGCAGCGACCTCCCGGAAGGGGGCCATTACAATGAGCAGTTCTTC.

The CDR3 coding sequence is TGTGCCACCAGCAGCACCACAACCGGGACAAAGAGTCGGGACACTGAAGCTTTCTTT. It encodes CATSSTTTGTKSRDTEAFF. The gene calls are TRBV15 and TRBJ1-1; TRBD1 might be the D (6 bases). V was clipped by 3 bases and J by 3 bases, with 26 bases between them. The CDR3 is 19 amino acids. Germline V gene lookup returns CDR1 LNHNV and CDR2 YYDKDF (reference sequence). The variable domain in full, with the rest retrieved from reference TRBV15 and TRBJ1-1, is DAMVIQNPRYQVTQFGKPVTLSCSQTLNHNVMYWYQQKSSQAPKLLFHYYDKDFNNEADTPDNFQSRRPNTSFCFLDIRSPGLGDTAMYLCATSSTTTGTKSRDTEAFFGQGTRLTVV.

The V gene is TRBV27, the J gene TRBJ2-1; TRBD2 matches 11 bases. V lost 1 base and J lost 5; bases outside the gene matches: 1. The CDR3 sequence is 15 residues long. Germline V gene lookup returns CDR1 MNHEY and CDR2 SMNVEV (reference sequence). CDR3 sequence reads: CASSLYSGGDNEQFF. In DNA form, the CDR3 reads TGTGCCAGCAGTTTATATAGCGGGGGGGACAATGAGCAGTTCTTC.

This clone was counted only a few times. The gene calls are TRBV10-3 and TRBJ2-3; the D is unclear. Trimming shortened V by 0 bases and J by 4 bases, and 14 bases separated the two germline ends. This CDR3 has 16 residues. Germline-derived CDR1 and CDR2 are ENHRY and SYGVKD. CDR3 DNA: TGTGCCATCAGTGAGTCCGGGTCGCTTATTTCAGATACGCAGTATTTT. Residues: CAISESGSLISDTQYF.

This chain uses TRBV7-6 with TRBJ1-1; D not resolved. The length of the CDR3 is 13 residues. V was shortened by 5 bases and J by 0 bases, with 7 bases between the two germline ends. CDR1 is SGHVS, CDR2 FNYEAQ, per germline. The CDR3 DNA is TGTGCCAGCAGCGATACAGTGAACACTGAAGCTTTCTTT. Amino acids: CASSDTVNTEAFF.

The chain couples TRBV5-1 to TRBJ2-5; a weak D match, TRBD2 (6 bases). Germline CDR1 is SGHRS and CDR2 is YFSETQ. Trimming removed 4 bases from V and 4 bases from J, with 14 bases in between. The CDR3 loop spans 14 amino acids. CDR3 sequence: CASSGMEGTETQYF. The CDR3 DNA reads TGCGCCAGCAGCGGGATGGAGGGAACAGAGACCCAGTACTTC.

This clone was counted only a few times. The J gene is TRBJ1-6, the V gene TRBV5-4; D is undetermined. Looked up from germline, CDR1 is SGHNT and CDR2 is YYREEE (reference sequence). V shed 0 bases and J shed 6 bases, with 1 base lying between them. The length of the CDR3 is 12 residues. This chain's CDR3 is CASSLGNSPLHF. DNA for the CDR3: TGTGCCAGCAGCTTGGGTAATTCACCCCTCCACTTT.

J is TRBJ1-1 and V is TRBV11-2; 8 bases align to TRBD1. Germline V gives CDR1 SGHAT, CDR2 FQNNGV. The V gene end was trimmed by 4 bases and the J gene end by 8 bases; junction bases not matched to a gene: 6. This CDR3 region has 13 residues. The chain's CDR3 is CASSYSRTGEAFF. CDR3 coding DNA: TGTGCCAGCAGCTACTCCCGGACAGGGGAAGCTTTCTTT.

There are a few counts of this clone. The chain employs TRBV7-9 and TRBJ2-1, with TRBD1 matching 8 bases. V dropped 5 bases and J dropped 8; count of bases not matched to a gene: 8. The CDR3 contains 14 residues. The germline V gene encodes CDR1 SEHNR and CDR2 FQNEAQ (reference sequence). The CDR3 nucleotides are TGTGCCAGCAGCCCTGCAGGGGGCATCGATGAGCAGTTCTTC. Amino acids: CASSPAGGIDEQFF.